The 25 T cell receptor beta chains below all came from one sample that was sequenced in a study of blood T cell repertoires in COVID-19. This table comes from immunoSEQ multiplex PCR, and its TCRdb copy is limited to in-frame clones, with some not included. The sample holds about 29,000 clones, about 88% seen once. The sequencing input was peripheral blood. The receptors here all came from a man between 65 and 80 years old with active COVID-19.

V usage is TRBV6-5 and J usage is TRBJ1-1; weak D call: TRBD1 (5 bases). The CDR3 covers 14 residues. Germline values: CDR1 MNHEY, CDR2 SVGAGI. V was trimmed by 4 bases and J by 5 bases, leaving 14 bases between them. The CDR3 DNA reads as TGTGCCAGCAGTTTACGAGCGGGGGGGACTGAAGCTTTCTTT. It encodes CASSLRAGGTEAFF.

The gene calls are TRBV28 and TRBJ2-1; 11 positions agree with TRBD2. Per germline, CDR1 MDHEN and CDR2 SYDVKM. The CDR3 totals 15 residues. The V segment lost 5 bases and the J segment 2 bases; nucleotides outside the gene matches: 2. The CDR3 DNA sequence: TGTGCCAGCAGTCCACTAGCGGGGGCCTACAATGAGCAGTTCTTC. Translation: CASSPLAGAYNEQFF.

The V and J genes are TRBV12-3 or TRBV12-4 and TRBJ2-7; D ambiguous. This CDR3 comprises 13 residues. V was pared by 6 bases and J by 2 bases, with 11 bases between. The CDR3 here is CASSGTETYEQYF. The CDR3, as DNA: TGTGCCAGCAGCGGAACGGAGACCTACGAGCAGTACTTC.

A few counts support this clone. The genes are TRBV7-9 and TRBJ2-7, with 9 positions matching TRBD2. The CDR3 totals 12 residues. Germline assignment: CDR1 SEHNR and CDR2 FQNEAQ (reference sequence). The CDR3 bases are TGTGTCGCTAGCGGGACGCGCTACGAGCAGTACTTC. Its protein product is CVASGTRYEQYF.

The gene calls are TRBV21-1 and TRBJ1-5. TRBV21-1 is a documented pseudogene. The CDR3 totals 15 residues. This CDR3 reads CASSKEEDSNQPQHF. In DNA form, the CDR3 reads TGTGCCAGCAGCAAAGAGGAGGATAGCAATCAGCCCCAGCATTTT.

V is TRBV7-9 and J is TRBJ1-1; 11 bases agree with TRBD1. The CDR3 covers 18 residues. Trimming removed 5 bases from V and 2 bases from J; junction bases left unmatched: 13. CDR1 is SEHNR and CDR2 is FQNEAQ in the germline V gene (reference sequence). In DNA form, the CDR3 reads TGTGCCAGCAGCAAGCACCGGACAGGGGGCAGAGAAAACACTGAAGCTTTCTTT. It codes for CASSKHRTGGRENTEAFF.

The V gene is TRBV7-9, the J gene TRBJ1-1; 11 bases line up with TRBD1. Germline CDR1 and CDR2: SEHNR and FQNEAQ (reference sequence). CDR3 length: 15 residues. The J segment lost 8 bases and the V segment lost 4 bases, leaving 9 bases of the junction unmatched. DNA for the CDR3: TGTGCCAGCAGCTGGGGACAGGGGGAACTGGAAGAAGCTTTCTTT. This encodes CASSWGQGELEEAFF.

In the case of this clone: Other DNA sequences in the sample encode the same CDR3. This chain connects TRBV7-9 to TRBJ1-2; tentative D call: TRBD1 (5 bases). The CDR3 consists of 12 residues. The germline gives CDR1 SEHNR, CDR2 FQNEAQ (reference sequence). The V end lost 5 bases, the J end lost 4 bases, and 8 bases lay between the germline ends. CDR3 in DNA: TGTGCCAGCAGCCCCGACAGCTATGGCTACACCTTC. It codes for CASSPDSYGYTF.

The CDR3 protein is CASSQVQEEQETQYF. CDR3 coding DNA: TGCGCCAGCAGCCAAGTTCAGGAAGAACAAGAGACCCAGTACTTC. This chain joins TRBV4-3 and TRBJ2-5; no clear D. Trimming took 1 base from V and 2 from J, leaving 11 bases between them. The length of the CDR3 is 15 residues. Germline values: CDR1 LGHNA, CDR2 YSLEER.

The chain recombines TRBV28 with TRBJ2-6; the match to TRBD1 covers 8 bases. V lost 6 bases, J lost 2 bases, and 9 bases stayed unmatched. CDR1 is MDHEN and CDR2 is SYDVKM in the germline V gene. This CDR3 has 17 residues. The CDR3: CASRPSQGAPGANVLTF. In DNA, the CDR3 is TGTGCCAGCAGACCAAGCCAGGGGGCGCCTGGGGCCAACGTCCTGACTTTC.

J is TRBJ2-2 and V is TRBV5-1; the match to TRBD1 covers 7 bases. The CDR3 extends over 15 amino acids. The J segment lost 1 base and the V segment lost 4 bases, leaving 4 bases of the junction unmatched. Germline V gene lookup returns CDR1 SGHRS and CDR2 YFSETQ. DNA for the CDR3: TGCGCCAGCAGCGCCCGGACAGGGAACACCGGGGAGCTGTTTTTT. Amino acid sequence: CASSARTGNTGELFF. The entire variable domain, with the rest obtained from reference TRBV5-1 and TRBJ2-2, is as follows: KAGVTQTPRYLIKTRGQQVTLSCSPISGHRSVSWYQQTPGQGLQFLFEYFSETQRNKGNFPGRFSGRQFSNSRSEMNVSTLELGDSALYLCASSARTGNTGELFFGEGSRLTVL.

This chain connects TRBV27 to TRBJ2-2; 7 bases fit TRBD2. V trimming: 8 bases; J trimming: 4 bases; junction bases outside the gene matches: 7. This CDR3 spans 14 amino acids. CDR1 and CDR2 (germline): MNHEY, SMNVEV (reference sequence). The CDR3 bases are TGTGCCAGCGGAATGGGGGGGGTCACCGGGGAGCTGTTTTTT. Its translation: CASGMGGVTGELFF.

This chain connects TRBV19 to TRBJ1-5; tentative D call: TRBD1 (6 bases). V was clipped by 5 bases and J by 6 bases, with 17 bases between them. The CDR3 is 15 residues long. CDR1 LNHDA and CDR2 SQIVND come from the germline V gene (reference sequence). The CDR3 region is CASSEGVLRSQPQHF. Written as DNA, the CDR3 is TGTGCCAGTAGTGAGGGGGTCCTACGTAGTCAGCCCCAGCATTTT.

The V and J genes are TRBV29-1 and TRBJ1-4; TRBD1 aligns across 7 bases. The CDR3 is 13 amino acids. Germline lookup yields CDR1 SQVTM and CDR2 ANQGSEA. J gave up 9 bases and V 2 bases, and 6 bases lay outside the gene matches. CDR3 amino acids: CSVEIQGYKKLFF. CDR3 DNA: TGCAGCGTTGAAATACAGGGGTACAAAAAACTGTTTTTT.

The chain joins TRBV27 to TRBJ2-7; 10 bases align to TRBD1. Trimming removed 5 bases from V and 2 bases from J; junction bases left unmatched: 3. Germline V gives CDR1 MNHEY, CDR2 SMNVEV (reference sequence). This CDR3 comprises 14 residues. CDR3 protein: CASSLGQGAYEQYF. DNA of the CDR3: TGTGCCAGCAGTCTCGGACAGGGGGCCTACGAGCAGTACTTC.

V gene TRBV10-3 combines with J gene TRBJ2-2; TRBD1 aligns across 11 bases. From germline, CDR1 is ENHRY and CDR2 SYGVKD. The CDR3 consists of 16 residues. V was clipped by 2 bases and J by 6 bases; unmatched bases: 5. CDR3 DNA sequence: TGTGCCATCAGTGAGCCCAAGGGACAGGGGGCCGGGGAGCTGTTTTTT. Translated, it gives CAISEPKGQGAGELFF.

The rearrangement uses TRBV5-6 and TRBJ2-5; the D is unclear. This CDR3 comprises 13 residues. The germline gives CDR1 SGHDT, CDR2 YYEEEE. V was pared by 0 bases and J by 1 base, with 4 bases between. CDR3 loop: CASSLAVQETQYF. CDR3 nucleotide sequence: TGTGCCAGCAGCTTGGCCGTCCAAGAGACCCAGTACTTC.

The CDR3 nucleotides read TGTGCCAGCAGCGTGACAGGGCGAAGCACAGATACGCAGTATTTT. Translation: CASSVTGRSTDTQYF. This rearrangement joins TRBV9 to TRBJ2-3; 7 bases agree with TRBD1. The CDR3 runs 15 residues. The V gene's germline CDR1 is SGDLS and CDR2 YYNGEE. Trimming took 2 bases from V and 0 from J; bases not matched to a gene: 3.

The chain links TRBV5-1 to TRBJ2-3, with 7 bases fitting TRBD2. CDR1 and CDR2 (germline): SGHRS, YFSETQ. The CDR3 sequence is 16 residues long. Trimming at V came to 3 bases and at J to 1 base, leaving 8 bases not matched to a gene. In DNA form, the CDR3 reads TGCGCCAGCAGCTCGGGAATCACTAGCGGCACAGATACGCAGTATTTT. Amino acids: CASSSGITSGTDTQYF.

The chain combines TRBV7-3 with TRBJ2-1; the D gene is possibly TRBD2 (5 bases). CDR1 is SGHTA and CDR2 is FQGTGA in the germline V gene. The CDR3 totals 12 residues. The V end was cut by 5 bases, the J end by 7 bases, with 9 bases between. The CDR3 DNA sequence: TGTGCCAGCAGCACGTCGGGGAATGAGCAGTTCTTC. Amino acids: CASSTSGNEQFF. The whole variable domain, remainder taken from reference TRBV7-3 and TRBJ2-1, is GAGVSQTPSNKVTEKGKYVELRCDPISGHTALYWYRQSLGQGPEFLIYFQGTGAADDSGLPNDRFFAVRPEGSVSTLKIQRTERGDSAVYLCASSTSGNEQFFGPGTRLTVL.

This chain uses TRBV2 with TRBJ1-4, with 8 bases matching TRBD1. CDR3 length: 17 amino acids. Germline V gives CDR1 SNHLY, CDR2 FYNNEI. The trim removed 8 bases at V and 2 bases at J, leaving 13 bases unmatched. CDR3 amino acids: CASDRGGWASTNEKLFF. The DNA of the CDR3 is TGTGCCAGCGACAGGGGAGGGTGGGCGTCCACTAATGAAAAACTGTTTTTT.

The chain uses TRBV20-1 and TRBJ1-2, with 8 nucleotides matching TRBD1. The CDR3 has 11 residues. CDR1 DFQATT and CDR2 SNEGSKA come from the germline V gene (reference sequence). The chain's CDR3 is CKLETGEGYTF. In DNA, the CDR3 is TGCAAGCTAGAGACAGGGGAGGGCTACACCTTC.

The rearrangement links TRBV5-1 to TRBJ2-5; D gene uncertain. From germline, CDR1 is SGHRS and CDR2 YFSETQ. Trimming cost V 2 bases and J 5 bases, with 10 bases left between them. The CDR3 has 13 residues. CDR3 sequence reads: CASSFMLRETQYF. CDR3 coding DNA: TGCGCCAGCAGCTTCATGCTCAGGGAGACCCAGTACTTC.

The rearrangement uses TRBV5-4 and TRBJ1-5; the match to TRBD1 covers 9 bases. Germline trimming cut 4 bases from V and 6 bases from J; bases unmatched to any gene: 5. Looked up from germline, CDR1 is SGHNT and CDR2 is YYREEE (reference sequence). The CDR3 totals 14 residues. The CDR3 region has the DNA TGTGCCAGCAGCCCGGACAGGGGAGGTCAGCCCCAGCATTTT. Its translation: CASSPDRGGQPQHF.

The J gene is TRBJ1-1, the V gene TRBV11-2, with D perhaps TRBD1 (5 bases). The ends were cut back, 7 bases at V and 6 bases at J, with 12 bases in the middle. This CDR3 is 12 amino acids long. CDR1 is SGHAT and CDR2 is FQNNGV in the germline V gene. The DNA of the CDR3 is TGTGCCAGCACCCAAGGGGTCTCTGAAGCTTTCTTT. Amino acid sequence: CASTQGVSEAFF.